This T cell receptor (beta chain) was recovered during a study of blood T cells in healthy people across ages. This clonotype was seen at least ten times. Trimming took off 0 bases at V and 2 bases at J, with 4 bases between the two ends. Germline values: CDR1 SQVTM, CDR2 ANQGSEA. This CDR3 spans 12 amino acids. A second about 7 to 12 cycle PCR used barcoded and J-beta primers. Every sample returned 3 million or more CDR3-containing paired-end reads. TCRdb itself ran the 5' RACE reads through MiXCR, one entry per CDR3 protein. The data show 1.5 million to 2 million distinct CDR3 sequences, under 30% seen once.

What was sequenced was blood. This receptor was obtained from a woman in her 30s in good health. This chain uses TRBV29-1 with TRBJ1-2; no firm D call. The CDR3 is CSVEEGNYGYTF. CDR3 nucleotide sequence: TGCAGCGTTGAAGAGGGAAACTATGGCTACACCTTC.